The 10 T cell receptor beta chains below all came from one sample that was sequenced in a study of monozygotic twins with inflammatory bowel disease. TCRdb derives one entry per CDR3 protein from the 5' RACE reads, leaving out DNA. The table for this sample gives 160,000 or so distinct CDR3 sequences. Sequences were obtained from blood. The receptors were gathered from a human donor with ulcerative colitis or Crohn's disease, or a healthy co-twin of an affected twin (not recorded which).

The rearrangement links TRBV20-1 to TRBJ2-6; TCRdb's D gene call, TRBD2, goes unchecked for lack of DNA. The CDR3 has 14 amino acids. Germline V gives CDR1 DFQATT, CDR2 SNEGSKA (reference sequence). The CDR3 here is CSAAERSGANVQTF.

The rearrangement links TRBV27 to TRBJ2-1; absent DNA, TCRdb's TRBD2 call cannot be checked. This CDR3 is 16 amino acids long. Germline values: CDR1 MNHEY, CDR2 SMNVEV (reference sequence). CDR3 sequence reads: CASSLDLSGSWNEQFF.

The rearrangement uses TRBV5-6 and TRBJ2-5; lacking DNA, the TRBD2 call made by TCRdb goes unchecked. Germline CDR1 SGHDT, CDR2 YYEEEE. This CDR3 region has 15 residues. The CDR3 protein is CASSLAGGGGETQYF.

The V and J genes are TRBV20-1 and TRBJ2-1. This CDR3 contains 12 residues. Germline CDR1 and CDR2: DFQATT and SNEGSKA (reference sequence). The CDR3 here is CSARDYPNEQFF.

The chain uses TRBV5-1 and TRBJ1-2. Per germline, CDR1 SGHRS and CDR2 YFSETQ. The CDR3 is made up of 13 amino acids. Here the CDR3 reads CASSLGPDYGYTF.

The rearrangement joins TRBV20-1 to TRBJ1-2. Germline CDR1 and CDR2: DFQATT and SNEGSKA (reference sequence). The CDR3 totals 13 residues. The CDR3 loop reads CSARDSSNYGYTF.

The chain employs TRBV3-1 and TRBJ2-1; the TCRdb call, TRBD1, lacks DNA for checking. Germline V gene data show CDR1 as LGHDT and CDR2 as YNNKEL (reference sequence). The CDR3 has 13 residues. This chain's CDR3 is CASSQDRGNEQFF.

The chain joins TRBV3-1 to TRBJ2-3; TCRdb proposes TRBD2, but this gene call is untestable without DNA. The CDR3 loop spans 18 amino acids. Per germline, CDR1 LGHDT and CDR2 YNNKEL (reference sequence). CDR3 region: CASSPPLRDSKDTDTQYF.

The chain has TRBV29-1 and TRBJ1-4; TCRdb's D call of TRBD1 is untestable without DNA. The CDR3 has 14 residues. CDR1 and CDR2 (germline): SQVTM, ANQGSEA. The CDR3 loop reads CSVGTDTGDEKLFF. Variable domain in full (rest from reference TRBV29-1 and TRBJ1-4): SAVISQKPSRDICQRGTSLTIQCQVDSQVTMMFWYRQQPGQSLTLIATANQGSEATYESGFVIDKFPISRPNLTFSTLTVSNMSPEDSSIYLCSVGTDTGDEKLFFGSGTQLSVL.

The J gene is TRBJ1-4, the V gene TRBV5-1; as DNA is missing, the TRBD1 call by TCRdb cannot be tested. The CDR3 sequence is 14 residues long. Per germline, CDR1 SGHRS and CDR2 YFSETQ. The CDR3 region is CASGLDRPNEKPFF.